These 13 T cell receptor beta chains originate from one sample sequenced in a study of vaccination and CD4 T cells after COVID-19. Sequencing of DNA taken from cultured CD4+ T cells relied on the Oncomine TCR Beta short-read assay. Via MiXCR, TCRdb re-called the PCR reads, giving one row per CDR3 protein. In the table there are over 10,000 distinct CDR3 sequences, about 61% of which are singletons. Treatment described: roughly 11-day PBMC culture with coronavirus spike peptide pools or control peptides (ViraFEST assay). Their antigens remain unidentified. Sequenced sample: CD4+ T cells from blood, cultured in vitro. The receptor set was obtained from a human donor who had recovered from COVID-19.

The chain couples TRBV12-3 or TRBV12-4 to TRBJ2-7; D gene uncertain. The CDR3 covers 11 residues. V lost 6 bases, J lost 3 bases, and 6 bases lay in between. The CDR3 reads CASSYFYEQYF. The CDR3 DNA reads as TGTGCCAGCAGCTACTTCTACGAGCAGTACTTC.

This rearrangement joins TRBV10-3 to TRBJ1-6; D gene ambiguous. Germline V gives CDR1 ENHRY, CDR2 SYGVKD. The CDR3 length is 13 residues. V gave up 0 bases and J gave up 6 bases, with 3 bases separating them. The CDR3 here is CAISESGNSPLHF. The CDR3 coding sequence is TGTGCCATCAGTGAGTCCGGTAATTCACCCCTCCACTTT.

This clonotype was counted a few times. V usage is TRBV7-2 and J usage is TRBJ1-3, with D hard to call. This CDR3 comprises 12 residues. Looked up from germline, CDR1 is SGHTA and CDR2 is FQGNSA. Trimming removed 3 bases from V and 4 bases from J, with 4 bases in between. The CDR3 sequence is CASSFRGNTIYF. The DNA of the CDR3 is TGTGCCAGCAGCTTTCGGGGAAACACCATATATTTT.

The rearrangement uses TRBV12-3 or TRBV12-4 and TRBJ2-3, with D possibly TRBD1 on 6 matching bases. This CDR3 is built from 18 residues. V was trimmed by 4 bases and J by 3 bases, leaving 23 bases between them. CDR3 sequence reads: CASSSKGSTGFGTDTQYF. CDR3 nucleotides: TGTGCCAGCAGTTCGAAGGGAAGTACAGGGTTTGGGACAGATACGCAGTATTTT.

The chain uses TRBV20-1 and TRBJ2-3, with TRBD2 matching over 7 bases. This CDR3 is 11 amino acids long. Germline-derived CDR1 and CDR2 are DFQATT and SNEGSKA (reference sequence). Here the CDR3 DNA reads TGCGGGGGGGACTACCGTGGGACGCAGTATTTT. Protein product: CGGDYRGTQYF.

V is TRBV24-1 and J is TRBJ1-2; D is uncertain. The CDR3 has 16 residues. From germline, CDR1 is KGHDR and CDR2 SFDVKD. Trimming took 1 base from V and 5 from J, leaving 16 bases between them. The CDR3 protein is CATSDLSAGKGYGYTF. CDR3 DNA sequence: TGTGCCACCAGTGATTTATCCGCGGGGAAAGGGTATGGCTACACCTTC.

The rearrangement uses TRBV20-1 and TRBJ1-5; D remains ambiguous. This CDR3 spans 12 amino acids. The germline CDR1 and CDR2 sequences are DFQATT and SNEGSKA (reference sequence). V shed 3 bases and J shed 3 bases, with 6 bases lying between them. CDR3 bases: TGCAGTGCTAGCCGGTACAATCAGCCCCAGCATTTT. Encoded protein: CSASRYNQPQHF.

V gene TRBV20-1 combines with J gene TRBJ2-5; a weak D match, TRBD2 (6 bases). V dropped 6 bases and J dropped 5 bases, with 22 bases sitting between them. Germline V gives CDR1 DFQATT, CDR2 SNEGSKA (reference sequence). The CDR3 loop spans 15 amino acids. This CDR3 reads CSAKTLATLGETQYF. The DNA of the CDR3 is TGCAGTGCAAAAACTCTAGCGACCCTGGGGGAGACCCAGTACTTC.

This clonotype was seen a handful of times. An end of the junction differs from the germline gene, which may be a read error. V and J are TRBV11-2 and TRBJ2-5; D uncertain. The CDR3 is 14 amino acids. Germline-derived CDR1 and CDR2 are SGHAT and FQNNGV. DNA for the CDR3: TGCGCCAGCAGCCAAGTGTCTCCCCAAGAGACCCAGTACTTC. This encodes CASSQVSPQETQYF.

The chain combines TRBV20-1 with TRBJ1-2, with 7 bases fitting TRBD1. Trimming took 3 bases from V and 2 from J; bases not matched to a gene: 3. The CDR3 contains 13 residues. Germline V gene sequence: CDR1 DFQATT, CDR2 SNEGSKA (reference sequence). The CDR3 protein is CSARTGTNYGYTF. The CDR3 region has the DNA TGCAGTGCTAGGACAGGGACGAACTATGGCTACACCTTC.

The V gene is TRBV11-2, the J gene TRBJ1-2; 9 positions match TRBD1. This CDR3 is 11 amino acids long. Germline V gene sequence: CDR1 SGHAT, CDR2 FQNNGV. J lost 12 bases, V lost 5 bases, and 4 bases had no gene match. CDR3 protein: CASSPGTGNTF. The CDR3 region has the DNA TGTGCCAGCAGCCCAGGGACAGGGAACACCTTC.

The rearrangement uses TRBV15 and TRBJ2-7; 9 nucleotides match TRBD1. The CDR3 loop spans 14 amino acids. After removal of 6 bases from V and 3 bases from J, the junction contained 6 bases not matched to a gene. Germline V gene data show CDR1 as LNHNV and CDR2 as YYDKDF (reference sequence). Here the CDR3 DNA reads TGTGCCACCAGTAGGGGACAGGGATTCTACGAGCAGTACTTC. Translated, it gives CATSRGQGFYEQYF.

J is TRBJ2-3 and V is TRBV20-1; D gene ambiguous. This CDR3 region has 13 residues. The V end was cut by 6 bases, the J end by 0 bases, with 10 bases between. Per the germline V gene, CDR1 is DFQATT and CDR2 is SNEGSKA (reference sequence). CDR3 residues: CSAQSSSTDTQYF. As DNA, the CDR3 is TGCAGTGCCCAGAGCTCTAGCACAGATACGCAGTATTTT.